This TCR beta chain was identified in a study of neurological immune-mediated disorders. As for the cDNA, it was generated by 5'RACE with 10-nucleotide random UMIs. Each CDR3 protein gets one entry after TCRdb re-called the 5' RACE reads with MiXCR. The sample includes under 30,000 distinct CDR3 sequences, 13% seen only once; the top ten take roughly 16%. The unsorted libraries were produced from 2 million PBMCs held at -80 C. This clonotype has at least ten counts. Trimming stripped 0 bases from V and 1 base from J, with 14 bases between. Looked up from germline, CDR1 is LGHNA and CDR2 is YNFKEQ. This CDR3 region has 17 residues.

The sequenced sample consisted of PBMCs. The receptor's source is a woman between 40 and 50 years old with HTLV-1-associated myelopathy (HAM/TSP). This rearrangement joins TRBV4-2 to TRBJ2-3; maybe TRBD2 (6 bases). The CDR3 loop reads CASSQDPGDRGTDTQYF. The CDR3 DNA sequence: TGTGCCAGCAGCCAAGATCCGGGAGATCGAGGCACAGATACGCAGTATTTT.